The sequence of this T cell receptor (beta chain) was determined in a study of graft-versus-host responses after intestinal transplantation. Study-level information: Multivisceral, liver-intestinal, or isolated intestinal transplants were performed in recipients. Every transplant recipient was induced with anti-thymocyte globulin, then maintained on tacrolimus and steroids for around 3 years. The study's findings and limits: Analysis identified GvH clones in recipient marrow, with some appearing first in ileum or blood. The study associated peak circulating GvH clone levels with early post-transplant HvG declines.

CDR1 and CDR2 (germline): SGHRS, YFSETQ. V was clipped by 1 base and J by 3 bases, with 7 bases between them. The CDR3 totals 13 residues. A remark on this clone: Its antigen is undetermined.

Here immunoSEQ multiplex PCR was the method, and the copy in TCRdb shows in-frame clones only, minus some. The table records about 86,000 clones, more than 85% of them present only once. The TCR was taken from a human donor who received an intestinal transplant. The material was unstimulated CD8+ T cells sorted from spleen or lymph node cells, obtained before intestinal transplant. The chain links TRBV5-1 to TRBJ2-5, with TRBD1 as a possible D gene (5 bases). The CDR3 DNA reads TGCGCCAGCAGCTTGCCAGGGAAAGAGACCCAGTACTTC. The encoded protein is CASSLPGKETQYF.